This T cell receptor (beta chain) originates from a study of CD8 T cells in Susac syndrome. Findings of the study overall: The study's TCR sequencing and HLA analysis covered a relatively small number of individuals, and the study acknowledged this.

This CDR3 is built from 14 residues. Trimming pared 10 bases from V and 7 bases from J, leaving 19 bases between. Turning to this clonotype: Its antigen is not known.

A quantity of 0.5 to 1 ug RNA underwent reverse transcription using random hexamers. MiXCR, applied by TCRdb to the immunoSEQ multiplex PCR reads, yields one record per CDR3 protein. The table includes 110,000 to 150,000 distinct CDR3 sequences, approximately 94% detected once. Input material: CD4+ T cells from PBMCs. The TCR sequence derives from a human donor with Susac syndrome. The chain employs TRBV12-3 or TRBV12-4 and TRBJ2-2; D unclear. In DNA form, the CDR3 reads TGTGCCAACCCACCGACTGTTGTCGGCGGGGAGCTGTTTTTT. Amino acid sequence: CANPPTVVGGELFF.